The 23 T cell receptor beta chains given below trace back to one sample, sequenced in a study of blood T cell repertoires in COVID-19. Clones were read by immunoSEQ multiplex PCR, and TCRdb kept only the in-frame ones, dropping some. This table has 100,000 to 150,000 clones, about 88% appearing once. Material: PBMCs or T cells enriched from blood (not recorded which). These receptors were taken from a woman in her 50s who had recovered from COVID-19.

This rearrangement joins TRBV2 to TRBJ1-1, with unresolved D. The CDR3 loop spans 15 amino acids. Trimming took 5 bases from V and 1 from J, leaving 14 bases between them. Germline V gives CDR1 SNHLY, CDR2 FYNNEI. This chain's CDR3 is CASSPRPGPNTEAFF. In DNA, the CDR3 is TGTGCCAGCAGTCCCCGTCCGGGTCCGAACACTGAAGCTTTCTTT.

The chain couples TRBV30 to TRBJ2-3; the match to TRBD2 covers 8 bases. V dropped 3 bases and J dropped 5; count of bases not matched to a gene: 4. CDR1 and CDR2 from the germline V gene are GTSNPN and SVGIG (reference sequence). CDR3 length: 13 residues. CDR3 in amino acids: CAWRGGGKDTQYF. DNA of the CDR3: TGTGCCTGGAGGGGCGGGGGGAAAGATACGCAGTATTTT.

DNA of the CDR3: TGTGCCAGCAGTCTAATCCCGGATACGCAGTATTTT. Its protein product is CASSLIPDTQYF. The gene calls are TRBV12-3 or TRBV12-4 and TRBJ2-3; no clear D gene. This CDR3 comprises 12 residues. V lost 5 bases to trimming and J lost 6 bases, with 9 bases between them.

This clone has just one count. The V and J genes are TRBV5-1 and TRBJ2-2, with D unclear. CDR1 and CDR2 (germline): SGHRS, YFSETQ. This CDR3 contains 12 residues. The V and J ends lost 3 bases and 4 bases respectively, with 4 bases between them. As DNA, the CDR3 is TGCGCCAGCAGCTCGGGCACCGGGGAGCTGTTTTTT. Protein: CASSSGTGELFF.

The rearrangement links TRBV27 to TRBJ1-1; a weak D match, TRBD1 (6 bases). CDR1 is MNHEY and CDR2 is SMNVEV in the germline V gene (reference sequence). The CDR3 sequence is 13 residues long. V was clipped by 6 bases and J by 0 bases, with 8 bases between them. CDR3 bases: TGTGCCAGCAGCACAGGGATGAACACTGAAGCTTTCTTT. It encodes CASSTGMNTEAFF.

The chain combines TRBV9 with TRBJ2-2; 8 nucleotides agree with TRBD2. This CDR3 spans 18 amino acids. J lost 0 bases, V lost 4 bases, and 11 bases had no gene match. The V gene's germline CDR1 is SGDLS and CDR2 YYNGEE. In DNA form, the CDR3 reads TGTGCCAGCAGCTCCCGACGAGACGGGGGGGCGAACACCGGGGAGCTGTTTTTT. Translating gives CASSSRRDGGANTGELFF.

This clone came up a few times. This chain uses TRBV2 with TRBJ2-5; the match to TRBD2 covers 10 bases. This CDR3 is 12 amino acids long. With V trimmed by 10 bases and J by 5 bases, 4 bases remained unmatched. Germline V CDR1 and CDR2: SNHLY, FYNNEI. CDR3 amino acids: CATSGGAETQYF. In DNA, the CDR3 is TGTGCCACGAGCGGGGGGGCTGAGACCCAGTACTTC.

This chain connects TRBV20-1 to TRBJ1-4, with D maybe TRBD1 (5 bases). V shed 3 bases and J shed 7 bases, with 15 bases lying between them. The CDR3 is 14 residues long. The germline V gene encodes CDR1 DFQATT and CDR2 SNEGSKA (reference sequence). The CDR3 region is CSASSGVQSEKLFF. CDR3 in DNA: TGCAGTGCTAGTTCGGGGGTACAGAGTGAAAAACTGTTTTTT.

The rearrangement links TRBV5-6 to TRBJ1-2, with D tentatively TRBD1 (5 bases). This CDR3 region has 12 residues. Germline V gene data show CDR1 as SGHDT and CDR2 as YYEEEE. V was trimmed by 1 base and J by 8 bases, leaving 9 bases between them. CDR3 protein: CASSLYRRGYTF. Written as DNA, the CDR3 is TGTGCCAGCAGCTTGTACAGGAGAGGCTACACCTTC.

V is TRBV3-1 (or the pseudogene TRBV3-2) and J is TRBJ2-1, with D uncertain. V lost 6 bases and J 9 bases, leaving 12 bases between the germline ends. The CDR3 is 12 amino acids. The germline CDR1 and CDR2 sequences are LGHDT and YNNKEL (reference sequence). In DNA, the CDR3 is TGTGCCAGCAGTTTGGGTTCGGGTGAGCAGTTCTTC. As protein: CASSLGSGEQFF.

V gene TRBV5-1 combines with J gene TRBJ1-4; D unresolved. The V gene's germline CDR1 is SGHRS and CDR2 YFSETQ. CDR3 size: 18 residues. The V and J ends lost 0 bases and 6 bases respectively, with 21 bases between them. The chain's CDR3 is CASSLGPRETRQDEKLFF. CDR3 sequence (DNA): TGCGCCAGCAGCTTGGGTCCCCGAGAAACCAGGCAGGATGAAAAACTGTTTTTT.

The chain uses TRBV27 and TRBJ2-3, with TRBD1 matching 7 bases. The V segment lost 0 bases and the J segment 2 bases; nucleotides outside the gene matches: 11. CDR3 length equals 18 residues. Germline V gene lookup returns CDR1 MNHEY and CDR2 SMNVEV (reference sequence). CDR3 DNA sequence: TGTGCCAGCAGTTTATCCACCGTAACACAGGGGATCACAGATACGCAGTATTTT. Translated, it gives CASSLSTVTQGITDTQYF.

This chain links TRBV2 with TRBJ2-7; weak D call: TRBD1 (6 bases). V lost 7 bases to trimming and J lost 3 bases, with 16 bases between them. The CDR3 loop spans 14 amino acids. Germline V lookup: CDR1 SNHLY, CDR2 FYNNEI. CDR3 residues: CASTPGDNNYEQYF. The CDR3 DNA reads TGTGCCAGCACCCCCGGGGACAATAACTACGAGCAGTACTTC.

J is TRBJ1-1 and V is TRBV3-1 (or the pseudogene TRBV3-2), with 7 nucleotides matching TRBD1. Germline CDR1 LGHDT, CDR2 YNNKEL (reference sequence). The CDR3 is made up of 14 amino acids. Germline trimming cut 0 bases from V and 11 bases from J; bases unmatched to any gene: 9. CDR3 DNA sequence: TGTGCCAGCAGCCAAGATTTTAAAGGACAGGCGGCTTTCTTT. It encodes CASSQDFKGQAAFF.

This sequence joins TRBV29-1 and TRBJ1-1; perhaps TRBD1 as D (5 bases). V was shortened by 5 bases and J by 1 base, with 8 bases between the two germline ends. The CDR3 extends over 12 amino acids. Germline V lookup: CDR1 SQVTM, CDR2 ANQGSEA. CDR3 protein: CSVSTENTEAFF. As DNA, the CDR3 is TGCAGCGTTTCGACAGAGAACACTGAAGCTTTCTTT.

This chain joins TRBV2 and TRBJ1-3; TRBD1 is a possible D gene (5 bases). This CDR3 is 15 amino acids long. V dropped 1 base and J dropped 2 bases, with 9 bases sitting between them. Germline V gene lookup returns CDR1 SNHLY and CDR2 FYNNEI. As DNA, the CDR3 is TGTGCCAGCAGTGAAGATGGGGCCCCTGGAAACACCATATATTTT. Translated: CASSEDGAPGNTIYF.

The chain is built from TRBV19 and TRBJ1-2; tentative D call: TRBD1 (5 bases). The V gene's germline CDR1 is LNHDA and CDR2 SQIVND (reference sequence). Trimming took off 0 bases at V and 4 bases at J, with 21 bases between the two ends. This CDR3 has 18 residues. CDR3 in amino acids: CASSIDLQVVPGVYGYTF. The CDR3 region has the DNA TGTGCCAGTAGTATAGACTTGCAAGTAGTCCCGGGGGTCTATGGCTACACCTTC.

This chain connects TRBV6-2 or TRBV6-3 to TRBJ1-6, with D uncertain. The germline V gene has CDR1 MNHEY and CDR2 SVGEGT. V was trimmed by 2 bases and J by 9 bases, leaving 17 bases between them. The CDR3 extends over 16 amino acids. In DNA, the CDR3 is TGTGCCAGCAGTTACCGGGCCTCCTCGGGGTTTTCACCCCTCCACTTT. It specifies CASSYRASSGFSPLHF.

The V and J genes are TRBV25-1 and TRBJ1-5; D unresolved. The CDR3 spans 14 residues. V was clipped by 2 bases and J by 5 bases, with 10 bases between them. CDR1 and CDR2 from the germline V gene are MGHDK and SYGVNS. The CDR3 sequence is CASSEAGYDQPQHF. CDR3 nucleotides: TGTGCCAGCAGTGAAGCGGGTTACGATCAGCCCCAGCATTTT.

The rearrangement uses TRBV5-1 and TRBJ1-1, with a tentative D call TRBD1 (5 bases). The germline gives CDR1 SGHRS, CDR2 YFSETQ. The V gene lost 4 bases and the J gene lost 10 bases, with 17 bases spanning the gap. The CDR3 covers 13 residues. The CDR3 DNA reads TGCGCCAGCAGCGTGACATCTCTCGGGGGAGCTTTCTTT. This codes for CASSVTSLGGAFF.

The chain is built from TRBV10-3 and TRBJ2-2, with TRBD1 matching over 10 bases. Germline CDR1 is ENHRY and CDR2 is SYGVKD. With V trimmed by 3 bases and J by 6 bases, 7 bases remained unmatched. The CDR3 loop spans 16 amino acids. The CDR3 loop reads CAISDSGTGDSGELFF. Here the CDR3 DNA reads TGTGCCATCAGTGACTCCGGGACAGGGGATTCCGGGGAGCTGTTTTTT.

In this sample, this clone turned up a few times. The gene calls are TRBV5-1 and TRBJ2-7; TRBD2 agrees at 12 bases. CDR1 and CDR2 (germline): SGHRS, YFSETQ. V trimming: 0 bases; J trimming: 5 bases; junction bases outside the gene matches: 12. The CDR3 sequence is 18 residues long. The CDR3 nucleotides read TGCGCCAGCAGCTTGGAGACTAGCGGGGGTTACCTGGTCCACGAGCAGTACTTC. Residues: CASSLETSGGYLVHEQYF.

This clone was counted a single time. The V gene is TRBV5-1, the J gene TRBJ2-7, with 7 positions matching TRBD1. The CDR3 extends over 16 amino acids. Germline CDR1 is SGHRS and CDR2 is YFSETQ. V shed 0 bases, J shed 2 bases, and the junction held 8 bases outside the gene matches. In DNA, the CDR3 is TGCGCCAGCAGCTTGGCCGGACAGGTTAAGACCTACGAGCAGTACTTC. This sequence encodes CASSLAGQVKTYEQYF. Full variable domain (outside the CDR3, taken from reference TRBV5-1 and TRBJ2-7): KAGVTQTPRYLIKTRGQQVTLSCSPISGHRSVSWYQQTPGQGLQFLFEYFSETQRNKGNFPGRFSGRQFSNSRSEMNVSTLELGDSALYLCASSLAGQVKTYEQYFGPGTRLTVT.